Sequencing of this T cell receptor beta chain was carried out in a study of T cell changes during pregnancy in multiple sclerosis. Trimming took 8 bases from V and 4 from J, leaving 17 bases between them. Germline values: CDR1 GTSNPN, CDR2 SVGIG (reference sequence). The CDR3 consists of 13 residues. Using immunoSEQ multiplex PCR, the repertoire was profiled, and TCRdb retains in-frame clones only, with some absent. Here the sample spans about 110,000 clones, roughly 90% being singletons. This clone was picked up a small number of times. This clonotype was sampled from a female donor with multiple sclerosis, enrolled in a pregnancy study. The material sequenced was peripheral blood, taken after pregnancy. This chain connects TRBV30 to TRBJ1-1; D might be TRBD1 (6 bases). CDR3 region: CAGRGSVGTEAFF. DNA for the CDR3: TGTGCCGGCAGGGGCTCGGTGGGCACTGAAGCTTTCTTT.